A selection of T cell receptor beta chains follows, all from one sample in a study of blood T cell repertoires in COVID-19. Some clones are missing from TCRdb's copy, which holds only in-frame ones; the method was immunoSEQ multiplex PCR. Of roughly 290,000 clones listed, roughly 85% are singletons. Specimen: PBMCs or T cells enriched from blood (not recorded which). The receptor set was obtained from a woman aged 40 to 55 who had recovered from COVID-19. Each CDR3 is given with its conserved first and last residue. D genes are given only for firm matches. Clone size is stated in some rows and not others, as once, few, many or a class when expanded.

>TRBV7-2|TRBD2|TRBJ2-1|-
CASSSIAGGPWNEQFF
TGTGCCAGCAGCTCAATAGCGGGAGGGCCTTGGAATGAGCAGTTCTTC
>TRBV27|-|TRBJ2-4|few
CASSLSGQNIQYF
TGTGCCAGCAGTTTAAGCGGTCAAAACATTCAGTACTTC
>TRBV27|-|TRBJ2-2|-
CASSLALPNTGELFF
TGTGCCAGCAGTTTAGCACTCCCGAACACCGGGGAGCTGTTTTTT
>TRBV27|-|TRBJ1-3|-
CASRSLDSLLGNTIYF
TGTGCCAGCAGGTCTCTGGACAGTCTCCTTGGAAACACCATATATTTT
>TRBV7-3|TRBD2|TRBJ2-1|-
CASSWAGGYEQFF
TGTGCCAGCAGCTGGGCGGGAGGTTATGAGCAGTTCTTC
>TRBV6-5|TRBD1|TRBJ1-6|hyperexpanded
CASSSQGTSPLHF
TGTGCCAGCAGTTCACAGGGGACTTCACCCCTCCACTTT
>TRBV19|-|TRBJ2-7|-
CASSIDRAYEQYF
TGTGCCAGTAGTATAGATCGGGCCTACGAGCAGTACTTC
>TRBV7-8|-|TRBJ1-2|-
CASSLGGGGTYYGYTF
TGTGCCAGCAGCTTAGGGGGCGGCGGAACCTACTATGGCTACACCTTC
>TRBV24-1|-|TRBJ2-5|-
CATSDPLGGGQETQYF
TGTGCCACCAGTGACCCGCTCGGGGGTGGACAAGAGACCCAGTACTTC
>TRBV19|TRBD2|TRBJ2-1|-
CASSPRLSGRATNEQFF
TGTGCCAGTAGTCCCCGACTTAGCGGGAGGGCCACGAATGAGCAGTTCTTC
>TRBV30|-|TRBJ1-1|-
CAWSTSAYTEAFF
TGTGCCTGGAGTACTTCCGCCTACACTGAAGCTTTCTTT
>TRBV4-3|-|TRBJ2-6|once
CASSQEYLGPGANVLTF
TGCGCCAGCAGCCAGGAATATCTAGGCCCTGGGGCCAACGTCCTGACTTTC
>TRBV29-1|TRBD2|TRBJ2-2|-
CSVPSGKSGGELFF
TGCAGCGTTCCTAGCGGGAAAAGTGGCGGGGAGCTGTTTTTT
>TRBV28|-|TRBJ2-7|-
CASHEKYF
TGTGCCAGCCATGAGAAGTACTTC
>TRBV28|-|TRBJ2-3|-
CASGLVPDTQYF
TGTGCCAGCGGCCTAGTTCCAGATACGCAGTATTTT